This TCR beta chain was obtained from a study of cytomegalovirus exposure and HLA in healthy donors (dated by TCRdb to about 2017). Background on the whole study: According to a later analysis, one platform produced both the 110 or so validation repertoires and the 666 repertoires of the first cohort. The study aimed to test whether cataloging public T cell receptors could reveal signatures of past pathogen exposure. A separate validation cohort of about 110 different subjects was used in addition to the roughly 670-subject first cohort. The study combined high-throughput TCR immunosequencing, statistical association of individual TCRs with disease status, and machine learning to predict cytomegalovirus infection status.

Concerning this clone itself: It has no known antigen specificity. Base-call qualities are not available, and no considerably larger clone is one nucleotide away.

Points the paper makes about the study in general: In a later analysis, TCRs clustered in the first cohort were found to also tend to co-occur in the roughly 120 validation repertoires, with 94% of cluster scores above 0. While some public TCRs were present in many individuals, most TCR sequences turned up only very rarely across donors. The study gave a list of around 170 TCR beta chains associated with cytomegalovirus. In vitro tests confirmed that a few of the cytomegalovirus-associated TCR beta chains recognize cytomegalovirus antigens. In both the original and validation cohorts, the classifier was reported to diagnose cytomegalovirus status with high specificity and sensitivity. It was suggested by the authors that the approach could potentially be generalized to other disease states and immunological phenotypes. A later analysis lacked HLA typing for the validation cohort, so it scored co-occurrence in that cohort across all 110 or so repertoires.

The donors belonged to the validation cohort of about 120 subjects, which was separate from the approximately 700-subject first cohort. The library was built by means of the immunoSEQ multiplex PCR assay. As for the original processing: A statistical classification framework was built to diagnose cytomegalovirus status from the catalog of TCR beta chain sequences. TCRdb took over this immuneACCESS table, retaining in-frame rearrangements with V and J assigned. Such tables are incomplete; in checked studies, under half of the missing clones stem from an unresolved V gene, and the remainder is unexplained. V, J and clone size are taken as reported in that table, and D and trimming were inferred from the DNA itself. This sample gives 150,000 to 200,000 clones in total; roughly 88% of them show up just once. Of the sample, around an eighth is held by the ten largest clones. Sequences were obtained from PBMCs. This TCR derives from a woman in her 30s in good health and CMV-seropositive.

This receptor has the CDR3 CATSRDVRGDQPQHF. The DNA reads TGTGCCACCAGCAGAGATGTAAGGGGCGACCAGCCCCAGCATTTT. The sequence links TRBV15 to TRBJ1-5, and perhaps TRBD1 as D gene, on 5 matching bases. The CDR3 sequence holds 15 residues, the cysteine and phenylalanine included. CDR3 DNA only is kept here, 45 bases in frame from base 1. V drops 0 bases and J drops 7 bases, leaving 13 bases in between. The germline V gene (reference sequence) gives CDR1 as LNHNV and CDR2 as YYDKDF.